The entry below gives a single TCR beta chain sequence along with its context. Its target is unknown. TCR cDNA was made by 5'RACE template switching, adding a universal primer site and UMIs. MiXCR, applied by TCRdb to the 5' RACE reads, yields one record per CDR3 protein. The repertoire holds hundreds of thousands of distinct CDR3 sequences, with approximately 13% as singletons. The data stem from a study of T cells after yellow fever vaccination. Study-level results: The study re-detected most primary-vaccination clones after the booster (96% CD4, 88% CD8). The CD4 compartment and the CD8 compartment contained a small share of clonotypes in common.

From germline, CDR1 is WSHSY and CDR2 SAAADI. V was cut by 2 bases and J by 7 bases, with 12 bases left in between. The CDR3 length is 14 residues. This chain links TRBV10-2 with TRBJ2-1, with D perhaps TRBD2 (5 bases). This receptor was obtained from a man aged 25-40 years who received the YFV17D yellow fever vaccine. This specimen was PBMCs, taken on the day of the yellow fever booster vaccination. The CDR3 nucleotides read TGCGCCAGCAGTGAGATCCGAACTAGGAATGAGCAGTTCTTC. It specifies CASSEIRTRNEQFF.